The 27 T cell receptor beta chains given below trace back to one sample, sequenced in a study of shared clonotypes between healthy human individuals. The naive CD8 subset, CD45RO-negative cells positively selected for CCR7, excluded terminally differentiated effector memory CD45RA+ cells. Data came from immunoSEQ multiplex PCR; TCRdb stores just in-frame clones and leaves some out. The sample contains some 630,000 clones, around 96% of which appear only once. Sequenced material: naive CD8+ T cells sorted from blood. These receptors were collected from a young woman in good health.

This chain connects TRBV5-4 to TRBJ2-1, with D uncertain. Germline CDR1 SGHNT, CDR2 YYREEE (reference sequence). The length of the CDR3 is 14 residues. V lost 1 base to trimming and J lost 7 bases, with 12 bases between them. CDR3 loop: CASSLLGVQNEQFF. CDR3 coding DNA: TGTGCCAGCAGCTTGCTCGGTGTGCAAAATGAGCAGTTCTTC.

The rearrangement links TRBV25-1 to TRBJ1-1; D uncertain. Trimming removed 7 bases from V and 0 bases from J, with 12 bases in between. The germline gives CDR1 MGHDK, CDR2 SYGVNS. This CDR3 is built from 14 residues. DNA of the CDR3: TGTGCCAGCACCCGGAGAGACATGAACACTGAAGCTTTCTTT. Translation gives CASTRRDMNTEAFF.

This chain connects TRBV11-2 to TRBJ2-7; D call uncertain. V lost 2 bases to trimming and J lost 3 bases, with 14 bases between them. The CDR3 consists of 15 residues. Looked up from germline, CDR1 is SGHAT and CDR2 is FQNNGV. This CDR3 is CASSLMARANYEQYF. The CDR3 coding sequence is TGTGCCAGCAGCTTAATGGCTAGGGCCAACTACGAGCAGTACTTC. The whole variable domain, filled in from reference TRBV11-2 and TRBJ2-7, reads EAGVAQSPRYKIIEKRQSVAFWCNPISGHATLYWYQQILGQGPKLLIQFQNNGVVDDSQLPKDRFSAERLKGVDSTLKIQPAKLEDSAVYLCASSLMARANYEQYFGPGTRLTVT.

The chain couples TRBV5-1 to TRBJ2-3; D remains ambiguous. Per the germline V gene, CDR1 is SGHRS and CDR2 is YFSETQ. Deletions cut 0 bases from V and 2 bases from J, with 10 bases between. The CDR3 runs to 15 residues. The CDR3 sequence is CASSLVPFHTDTQYF. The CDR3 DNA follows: TGCGCCAGCAGCTTGGTGCCCTTCCACACAGATACGCAGTATTTT.

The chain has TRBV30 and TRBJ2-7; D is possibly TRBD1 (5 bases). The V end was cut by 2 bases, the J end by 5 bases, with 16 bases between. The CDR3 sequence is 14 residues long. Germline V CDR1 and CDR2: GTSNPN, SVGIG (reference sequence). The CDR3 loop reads CAWSWAGWFHEQYF. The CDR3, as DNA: TGTGCCTGGAGTTGGGCAGGGTGGTTTCACGAGCAGTACTTC.

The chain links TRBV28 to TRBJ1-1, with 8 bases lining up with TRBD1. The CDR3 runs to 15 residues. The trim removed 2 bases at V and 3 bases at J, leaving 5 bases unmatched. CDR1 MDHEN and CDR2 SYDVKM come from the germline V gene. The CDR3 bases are TGTGCCAGCAGTTTACAGGGGGCGGTGGACACTGAAGCTTTCTTT. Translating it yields CASSLQGAVDTEAFF.

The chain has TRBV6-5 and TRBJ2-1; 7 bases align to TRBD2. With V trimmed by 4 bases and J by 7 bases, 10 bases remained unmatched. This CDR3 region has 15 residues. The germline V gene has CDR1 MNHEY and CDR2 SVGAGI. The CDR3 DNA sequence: TGTGCCAGCAGTTCCCTGGCGGGAGTAGCTAATGAGCAGTTCTTC. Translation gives CASSSLAGVANEQFF.

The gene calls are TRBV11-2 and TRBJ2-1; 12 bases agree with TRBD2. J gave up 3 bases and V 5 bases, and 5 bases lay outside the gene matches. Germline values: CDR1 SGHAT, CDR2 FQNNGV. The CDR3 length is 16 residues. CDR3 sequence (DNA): TGTGCCAGCAGCAAGACTAGCGGGAGTATCTACAATGAGCAGTTCTTC. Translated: CASSKTSGSIYNEQFF.

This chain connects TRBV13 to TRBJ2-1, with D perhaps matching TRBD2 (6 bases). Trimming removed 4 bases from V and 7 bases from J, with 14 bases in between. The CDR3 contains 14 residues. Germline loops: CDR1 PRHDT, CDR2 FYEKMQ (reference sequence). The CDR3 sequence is CASSSPGVRNEQFF. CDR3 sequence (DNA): TGTGCCAGCAGCTCACCGGGAGTCAGAAATGAGCAGTTCTTC.

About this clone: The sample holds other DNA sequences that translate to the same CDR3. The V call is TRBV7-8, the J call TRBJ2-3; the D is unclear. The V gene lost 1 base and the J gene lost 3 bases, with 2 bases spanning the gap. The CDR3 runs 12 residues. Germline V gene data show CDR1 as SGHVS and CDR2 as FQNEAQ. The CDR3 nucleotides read TGTGCCAGCAGCTTAGATACAGATACGCAGTATTTT. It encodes CASSLDTDTQYF.

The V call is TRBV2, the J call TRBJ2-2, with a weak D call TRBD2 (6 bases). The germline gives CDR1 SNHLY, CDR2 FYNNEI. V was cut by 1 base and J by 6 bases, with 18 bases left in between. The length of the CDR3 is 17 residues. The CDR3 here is CASSEVVVWGVPGELFF. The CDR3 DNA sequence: TGTGCCAGCAGTGAAGTGGTGGTCTGGGGGGTACCCGGGGAGCTGTTTTTT.

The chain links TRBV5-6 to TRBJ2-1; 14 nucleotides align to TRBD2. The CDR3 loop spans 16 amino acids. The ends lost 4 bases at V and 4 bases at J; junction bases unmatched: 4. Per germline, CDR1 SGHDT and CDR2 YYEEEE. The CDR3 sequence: CASSRTSGRFYNEQFF. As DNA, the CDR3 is TGTGCCAGCAGCCGGACTAGCGGGAGGTTTTACAATGAGCAGTTCTTC.

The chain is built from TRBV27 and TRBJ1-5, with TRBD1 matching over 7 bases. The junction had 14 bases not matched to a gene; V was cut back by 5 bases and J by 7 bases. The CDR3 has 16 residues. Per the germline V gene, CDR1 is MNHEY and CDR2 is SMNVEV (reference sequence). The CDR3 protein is CASSPLRDRRQQPQHF. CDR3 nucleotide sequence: TGTGCCAGCAGTCCACTCCGGGACAGAAGGCAACAGCCCCAGCATTTT.

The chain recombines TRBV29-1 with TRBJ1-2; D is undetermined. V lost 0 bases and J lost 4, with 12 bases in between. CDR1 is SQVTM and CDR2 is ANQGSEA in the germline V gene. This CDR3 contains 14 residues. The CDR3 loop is CSVEDSRRFYGYTF. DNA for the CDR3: TGCAGCGTTGAAGATTCTAGGAGATTCTATGGCTACACCTTC.

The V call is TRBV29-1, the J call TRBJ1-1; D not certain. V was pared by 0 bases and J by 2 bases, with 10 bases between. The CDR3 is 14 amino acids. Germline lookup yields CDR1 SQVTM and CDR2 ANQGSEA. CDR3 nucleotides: TGCAGCGTTGAAGATCCGGGGAGTAACACTGAAGCTTTCTTT. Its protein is CSVEDPGSNTEAFF.

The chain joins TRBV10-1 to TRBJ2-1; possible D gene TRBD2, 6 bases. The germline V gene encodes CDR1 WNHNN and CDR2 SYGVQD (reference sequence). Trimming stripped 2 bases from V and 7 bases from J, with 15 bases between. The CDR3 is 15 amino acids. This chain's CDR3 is CASSEKLATPNEQFF. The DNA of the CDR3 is TGCGCCAGCAGTGAGAAACTAGCAACCCCTAATGAGCAGTTCTTC.

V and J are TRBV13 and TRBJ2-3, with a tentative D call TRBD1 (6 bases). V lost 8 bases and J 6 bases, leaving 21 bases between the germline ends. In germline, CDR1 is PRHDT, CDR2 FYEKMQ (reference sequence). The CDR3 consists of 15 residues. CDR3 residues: CASQGTRSGADTQYF. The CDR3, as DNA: TGTGCCAGCCAGGGGACGAGAAGTGGGGCTGATACGCAGTATTTT.

For the CDR3, the DNA is TGTGCCAGCAGCCCTTGGGGGGCGGAAGGTCAGCCCCAGCATTTT. Encoded protein: CASSPWGAEGQPQHF. The chain links TRBV5-5 to TRBJ1-5; perhaps TRBD1 as D (6 bases). V lost 4 bases, J lost 6 bases, and 17 bases lay in between. This CDR3 contains 15 residues. Germline CDR1 and CDR2: SGHKS and YYEKEE (reference sequence).

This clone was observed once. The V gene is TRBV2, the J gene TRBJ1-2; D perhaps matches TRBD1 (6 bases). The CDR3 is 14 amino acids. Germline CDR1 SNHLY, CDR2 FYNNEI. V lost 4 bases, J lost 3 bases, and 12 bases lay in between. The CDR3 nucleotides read TGTGCCAGCAGTGCGACAGGAGAGGACTATGGCTACACCTTC. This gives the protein CASSATGEDYGYTF.

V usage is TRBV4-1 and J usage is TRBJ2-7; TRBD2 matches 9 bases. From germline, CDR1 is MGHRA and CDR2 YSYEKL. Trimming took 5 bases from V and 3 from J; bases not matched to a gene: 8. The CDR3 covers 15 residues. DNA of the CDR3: TGCGCCAGCAGCACTCTAGCGGGGCGCAACTACGAGCAGTACTTC. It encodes CASSTLAGRNYEQYF.

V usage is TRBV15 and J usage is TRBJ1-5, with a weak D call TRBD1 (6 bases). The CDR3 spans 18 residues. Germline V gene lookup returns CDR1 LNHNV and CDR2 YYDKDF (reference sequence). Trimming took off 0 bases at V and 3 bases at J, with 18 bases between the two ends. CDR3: CATSRDPAGVLDNQPQHF. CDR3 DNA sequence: TGTGCCACCAGCAGAGATCCGGCAGGGGTACTTGACAATCAGCCCCAGCATTTT. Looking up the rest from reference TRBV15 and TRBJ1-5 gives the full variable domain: DAMVIQNPRYQVTQFGKPVTLSCSQTLNHNVMYWYQQKSSQAPKLLFHYYDKDFNNEADTPDNFQSRRPNTSFCFLDIRSPGLGDTAMYLCATSRDPAGVLDNQPQHFGDGTRLSIL.

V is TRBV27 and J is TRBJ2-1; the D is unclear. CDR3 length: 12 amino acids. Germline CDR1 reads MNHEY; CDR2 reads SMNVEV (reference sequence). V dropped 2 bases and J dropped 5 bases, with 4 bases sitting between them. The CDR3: CASSLRDNEQFF. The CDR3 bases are TGTGCCAGCAGTTTAAGGGACAATGAGCAGTTCTTC.

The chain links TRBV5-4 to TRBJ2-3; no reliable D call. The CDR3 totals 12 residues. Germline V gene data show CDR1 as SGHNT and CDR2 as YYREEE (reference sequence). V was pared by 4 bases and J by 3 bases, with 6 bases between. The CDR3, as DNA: TGTGCCAGCAGCATTAAAACAGATACGCAGTATTTT. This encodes CASSIKTDTQYF.

The CDR3 region has the DNA TGTGCCAGCAGTTGGTTAGGCCATCTCGGGGAGCTGTTTTTT. Encoded protein: CASSWLGHLGELFF. The chain joins TRBV27 to TRBJ2-2; D ambiguous. Between the trimmed V and J ends, which lost 4 bases and 7 bases, there was a span of 13 bases. The germline gives CDR1 MNHEY, CDR2 SMNVEV (reference sequence). The CDR3 totals 14 residues.

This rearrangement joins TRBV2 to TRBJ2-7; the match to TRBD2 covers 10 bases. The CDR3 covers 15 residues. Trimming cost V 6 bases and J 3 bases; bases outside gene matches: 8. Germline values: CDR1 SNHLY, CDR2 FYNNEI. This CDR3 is CASREGLASSYEQYF. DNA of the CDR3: TGTGCCAGCAGAGAGGGACTAGCGTCAAGCTACGAGCAGTACTTC.

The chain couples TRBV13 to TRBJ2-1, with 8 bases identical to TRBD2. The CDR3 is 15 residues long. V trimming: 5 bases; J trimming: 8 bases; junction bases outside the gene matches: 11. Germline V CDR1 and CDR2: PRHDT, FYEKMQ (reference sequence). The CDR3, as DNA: TGTGCCAGCAGCCCGCCGAGACTAGCGAACTATGAGCAGTTCTTC. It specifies CASSPPRLANYEQFF. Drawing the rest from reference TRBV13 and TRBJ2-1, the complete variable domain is AAGVIQSPRHLIKEKRETATLKCYPIPRHDTVYWYQQGPGQDPQFLISFYEKMQSDKGSIPDRFSAQQFSDYHSELNMSSLELGDSALYFCASSPPRLANYEQFFGPGTRLTVL.

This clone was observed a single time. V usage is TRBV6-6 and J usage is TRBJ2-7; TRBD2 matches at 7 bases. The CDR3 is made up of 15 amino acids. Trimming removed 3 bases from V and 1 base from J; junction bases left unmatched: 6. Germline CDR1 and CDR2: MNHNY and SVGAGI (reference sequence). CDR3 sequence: CASSYTGTTSYEQYF. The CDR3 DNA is TGTGCCAGCAGTTATACTGGGACTACTTCCTACGAGCAGTACTTC.